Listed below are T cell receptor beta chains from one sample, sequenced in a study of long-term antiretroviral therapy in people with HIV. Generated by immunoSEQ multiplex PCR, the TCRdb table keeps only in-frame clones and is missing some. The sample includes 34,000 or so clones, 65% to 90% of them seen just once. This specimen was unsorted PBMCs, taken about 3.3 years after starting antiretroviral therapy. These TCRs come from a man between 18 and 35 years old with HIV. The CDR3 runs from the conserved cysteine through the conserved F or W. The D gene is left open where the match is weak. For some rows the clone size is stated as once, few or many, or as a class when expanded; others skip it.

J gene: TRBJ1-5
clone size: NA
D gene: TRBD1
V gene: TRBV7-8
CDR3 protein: CASSLRDREIGNQPQHF
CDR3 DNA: TGTGCCAGCAGCTTACGAGACAGGGAGATTGGCAATCAGCCCCAGCATTTT

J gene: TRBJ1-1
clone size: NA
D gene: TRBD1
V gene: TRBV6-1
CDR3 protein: CASSEPPDRGKRSAFF
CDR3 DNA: TGTGCCAGCAGTGAACCCCCGGACAGGGGGAAGAGGTCAGCTTTCTTT

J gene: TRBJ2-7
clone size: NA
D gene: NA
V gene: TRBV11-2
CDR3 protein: CASSLTAGTAYEQYF
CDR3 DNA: TGTGCCAGCAGCTTAACCGCCGGGACCGCCTACGAGCAGTACTTC

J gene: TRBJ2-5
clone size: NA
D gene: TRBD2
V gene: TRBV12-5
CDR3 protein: CASGLSGTSAETQYF
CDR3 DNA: TGTGCTAGTGGCCTCTCCGGGACTAGCGCGGAGACCCAGTACTTC

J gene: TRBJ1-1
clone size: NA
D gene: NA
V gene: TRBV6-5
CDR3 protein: CASTDRGLNTEAFF
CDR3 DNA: TGTGCCAGCACCGATAGGGGCCTGAACACTGAAGCTTTCTTT

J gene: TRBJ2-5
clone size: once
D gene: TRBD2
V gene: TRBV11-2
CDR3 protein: CASSPPHSAAGGETQYF
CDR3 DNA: TGTGCCAGCAGCCCGCCCCACTCTGCAGCGGGGGGTGAGACCCAGTACTTC

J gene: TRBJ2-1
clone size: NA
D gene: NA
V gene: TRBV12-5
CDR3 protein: CASVLVNEQFF
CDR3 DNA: TGTGCTAGTGTTCTGGTCAATGAGCAGTTCTTC

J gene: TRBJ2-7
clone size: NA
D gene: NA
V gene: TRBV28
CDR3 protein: CASSSPSGTTGYEQYF
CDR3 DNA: TGTGCCAGCAGTTCCCCATCAGGGACAACTGGCTACGAGCAGTACTTC

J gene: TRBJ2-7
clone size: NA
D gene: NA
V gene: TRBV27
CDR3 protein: CASSLYGEQYF
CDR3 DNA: TGTGCCAGCAGTTTATACGGGGAGCAGTACTTC

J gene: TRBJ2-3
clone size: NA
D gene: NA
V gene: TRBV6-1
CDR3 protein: CASSEEPEGTQYF
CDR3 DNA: TGTGCCAGCAGTGAGGAGCCAGAAGGTACGCAGTATTTT

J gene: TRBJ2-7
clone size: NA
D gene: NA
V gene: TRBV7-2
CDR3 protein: CASSYRSSYEQYF
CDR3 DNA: TGTGCCAGCAGCTACAGGAGCTCCTACGAGCAGTACTTC